A selection of T cell receptor beta chains follows, all from one sample in a study of CD8 T cells in ankylosing spondylitis. TCRdb re-called the 5' RACE reads with MiXCR, one entry per CDR3 protein. This repertoire shows hundreds of thousands of distinct CDR3 sequences, roughly 25% found once; its top ten account for roughly 1%. Material for sequencing was blood, either unsorted or a sorted T cell fraction (not recorded which). The receptors here all came from a male donor with ankylosing spondylitis. The CDR3 runs from the conserved cysteine through the conserved F or W. The order of the fields is clone size, D gene, V gene, J gene, CDR3 DNA, CDR3 protein. D genes are given only for firm matches. The size entry is marked missing in some rows and otherwise reads once, few, many or a size class.

NA,TRBD1,TRBV20-1,TRBJ1-5,TGCAGTGCTAGTTATGGGACAGGGGGTGTTAGCAATCAGCCCCAGCATTTT,CSASYGTGGVSNQPQHF
few,TRBD2,TRBV10-3,TRBJ2-3,TGTGCCACCACCGGGGGGACTAGCACAGATACGCAGTATTTT,CATTGGTSTDTQYF
NA,NA,TRBV28,TRBJ2-3,TGTGCCAGCAGCAAGAGCACAGATACGCAGTATTTT,CASSKSTDTQYF
NA,NA,TRBV5-1,TRBJ1-5,TGCGCCAGCAGCTTGGCAGGGGCTACGAATCAGCCCCAGCATTTT,CASSLAGATNQPQHF
few,NA,TRBV15,TRBJ1-5,TGTGCCACCAGCAGAGATGGCGGGTCCCAGCATTTT,CATSRDGGSQHF
few,TRBD1,TRBV20-1,TRBJ1-1,TGCAGTGCTAGCCACTCGGACAGGGCGAAAGCTTTCTTT,CSASHSDRAKAFF
few,TRBD2,TRBV28,TRBJ2-1,TGTGCCAGCAGTTCGCCAGCGGGAGGTCGGAATGAGCAGTTCTTC,CASSSPAGGRNEQFF
NA,NA,TRBV11-2,TRBJ2-1,TGTGCCAGCAGCTACCGGGACACAAACAATGAGCAGTTCTTC,CASSYRDTNNEQFF
NA,NA,TRBV5-1,TRBJ1-5,TGCGCCAGCAGCTTTACCCACGGGGGAGATCAGCCCCAGCATTTT,CASSFTHGGDQPQHF
many,NA,TRBV12-3/TRBV12-4,TRBJ2-4,TGTGCCAGCACCCTTCAAGCGGGCGTTCAGTACTTC,CASTLQAGVQYF
few,NA,TRBV7-2,TRBJ2-3,TGTGCCAGCAGCCGCCTTGGGTATACCACAGATACGCAGTATTTT,CASSRLGYTTDTQYF
many,TRBD2,TRBV12-3/TRBV12-4,TRBJ2-1,TGTGCCAGCAGAGGACTAGCGGCCTACAATGAGCAGTTCTTC,CASRGLAAYNEQFF
NA,NA,TRBV4-1,TRBJ2-3,TGCGCCAGCAGCCAAGATGACAGACTCCGCACAGATACGCAGTATTTT,CASSQDDRLRTDTQYF
NA,NA,TRBV21-1,TRBJ2-5,TGTGCCTGCCCGTCAGGAGCGTACCAAGAGACCCAGTACTTC,CACPSGAYQETQYF
few,NA,TRBV20-1,TRBJ2-1,TGCAGTGCTAGACTTCAGGGGAGCTCCTACAATGAGCAGTTCTTC,CSARLQGSSYNEQFF
NA,TRBD1,TRBV7-9,TRBJ1-5,TGTGCCAGCAGCGATACCCGGGACAGGGGGATGTTAGGGCCCCAGCATTTT,CASSDTRDRGMLGPQHF
few,TRBD2,TRBV5-4,TRBJ2-2,TGTGCCAGCAGCTTGCGAGGACTAGCGGGAGACCCGAACACCGGGGAGCTGTTTTTT,CASSLRGLAGDPNTGELFF
NA,NA,TRBV15,TRBJ1-5,TGTGCCACCAGCAGAGAAAGGATTTATAGCAATCAGCCCCAGCATTTT,CATSRERIYSNQPQHF
NA,NA,TRBV2,TRBJ2-1,TGTGCCAGCGGGTTAGACGGAAACAATGAGCAGTTCTTC,CASGLDGNNEQFF
NA,NA,TRBV6-2/TRBV6-3,TRBJ2-2,TGTGCCAGCAGTCCGCGATCTACTAGCAACACCGGGGAGCTGTTTTTT,CASSPRSTSNTGELFF
few,TRBD1,TRBV4-1,TRBJ2-4,TGCGCCAGCAGCCAAGAGGCAGGGGGCTTAGCGGCCAAAAACATTCAGTACTTC,CASSQEAGGLAAKNIQYF
few,NA,TRBV5-1,TRBJ2-5,TGCGCCAGCAGCACACAGATACAAGAGACCCAGTACTTC,CASSTQIQETQYF
few,NA,TRBV20-1,TRBJ2-4,TGCAGTGCCTCGCGAGAAAACATTCAGTACTTC,CSASRENIQYF
few,TRBD2,TRBV5-1,TRBJ2-1,TGCGCCAGCAGCTCCGGACTAGCGGAAGGGAGTAATGAGCAGTTCTTC,CASSSGLAEGSNEQFF
NA,TRBD2,TRBV4-1,TRBJ2-2,TGCGCCAGCAGCCAAAAGACTAGCGGGAGGGCGAACACCGGGGAGCTGTTTTTT,CASSQKTSGRANTGELFF
NA,NA,TRBV18,TRBJ1-2,TGTGCCAGCTCACCTCCTACCTCGGGGAAGGGCTACACCTTC,CASSPPTSGKGYTF
NA,TRBD1,TRBV20-1,TRBJ2-5,TGCAGTGCTAGTACGGGACAGCAAGAGACCCAGTACTTC,CSASTGQQETQYF
NA,TRBD2,TRBV20-1,TRBJ2-7,TGCAGTGCTTCGAGCGGGGGAAACTCCTACGAGCAGTACTTC,CSASSGGNSYEQYF
NA,TRBD1,TRBV12-3/TRBV12-4,TRBJ1-5,TGTGCCAGCATGGGCAGGGGGACTCAGCCCCAGCATTTT,CASMGRGTQPQHF
few,TRBD2,TRBV20-1,TRBJ2-1,TGCAGTGCTACCGATATGGGACTAGCGGGAGGAAACAATCTCAATGAGCAGTTCTTC,CSATDMGLAGGNNLNEQFF
few,NA,TRBV5-1,TRBJ2-2,TGCGCCAGCAGCTCCGTATCCCAGCGTATGAACACCGGGGAGCTGTTTTTT,CASSSVSQRMNTGELFF
many,NA,TRBV5-1,TRBJ1-3,TGCGCCAGCAGCTTCAATTTTAACCCTGGAAACACCATATATTTT,CASSFNFNPGNTIYF
NA,TRBD1,TRBV2,TRBJ1-1,TGTGCCAGCCATACGCAGGGACAGGGAGAAGCTTTCTTT,CASHTQGQGEAFF